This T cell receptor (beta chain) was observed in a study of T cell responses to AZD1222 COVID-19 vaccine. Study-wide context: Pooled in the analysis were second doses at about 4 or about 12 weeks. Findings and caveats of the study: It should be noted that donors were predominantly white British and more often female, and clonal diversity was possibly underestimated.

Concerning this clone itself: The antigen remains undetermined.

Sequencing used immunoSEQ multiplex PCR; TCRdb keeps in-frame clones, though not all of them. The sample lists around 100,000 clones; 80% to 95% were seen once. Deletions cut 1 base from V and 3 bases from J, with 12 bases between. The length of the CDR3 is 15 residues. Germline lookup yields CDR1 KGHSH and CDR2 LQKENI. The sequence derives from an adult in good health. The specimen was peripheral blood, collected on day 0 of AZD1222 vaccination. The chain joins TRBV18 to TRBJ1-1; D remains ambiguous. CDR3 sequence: CASSPRREWDTEAFF. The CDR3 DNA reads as TGTGCCAGCTCACCACGGAGGGAGTGGGACACTGAAGCTTTCTTT.